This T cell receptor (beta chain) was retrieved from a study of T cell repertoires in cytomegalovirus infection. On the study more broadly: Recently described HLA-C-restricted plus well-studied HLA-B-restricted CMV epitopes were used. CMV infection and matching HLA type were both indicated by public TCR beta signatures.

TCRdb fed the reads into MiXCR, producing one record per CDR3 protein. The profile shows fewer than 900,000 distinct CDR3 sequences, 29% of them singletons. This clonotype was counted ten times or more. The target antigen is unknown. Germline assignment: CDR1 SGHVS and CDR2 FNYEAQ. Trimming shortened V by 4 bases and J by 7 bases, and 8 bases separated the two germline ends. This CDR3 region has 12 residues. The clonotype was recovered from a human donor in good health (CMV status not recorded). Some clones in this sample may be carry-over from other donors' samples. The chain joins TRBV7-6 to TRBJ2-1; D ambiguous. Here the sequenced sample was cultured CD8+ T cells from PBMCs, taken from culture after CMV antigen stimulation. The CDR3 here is CASSSVGNEQFF. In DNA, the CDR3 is TGTGCCAGCAGCTCTGTCGGGAATGAGCAGTTCTTC.